This T cell receptor beta chain was profiled in a study of blood T cell repertoires in COVID-19. The V gene's germline CDR1 is SGHAT and CDR2 FQNNGV. The CDR3 has 15 residues. V dropped 5 bases and J dropped 0; count of bases not matched to a gene: 5. Profiled with immunoSEQ multiplex PCR; TCRdb holds only in-frame clones, not every one. The repertoire holds about 38,000 clones, with 87% as singletons. Sequenced sample: peripheral blood. The clonotype was recovered from a human donor in a cohort sampled during active COVID-19. V and J are TRBV11-2 and TRBJ2-5; 8 positions agree with TRBD1. Here the CDR3 reads CASSQGDRYQETQYF. CDR3 coding DNA: TGTGCCAGCAGCCAAGGGGACAGGTACCAAGAGACCCAGTACTTC.